This passage covers 24 T cell receptor beta chains from one sample sequenced in a study of tissue T cells after allogeneic stem cell transplantation (dated by TCRdb to between 2021 and 2023). Preparation of the library involved the immunoSEQ multiplex PCR assay. Here the immuneACCESS table is served through TCRdb, limited to in-frame sequences with V and J called. Missing clones are a known gap in these copies; in checked studies unresolved V genes cover under half, and the rest lacks a known reason. The sample table lists 48,000 or so clones, 73% of them with a count of one. The ten biggest clones cover about 0.71% of the sample. The sample comprised sorted cells pooled from one or two spleens. These receptors came from a pool of C57BL/6 mice in good health.

As concerns this clone: The germline and genes are mouse ones. Read sequence stops 1 residue before the CDR3 end, and the germline J gene provides the missing end. This chain uses TRBV5 with TRBJ1-4; D not certain. The length of the CDR3 is 14 residues. Germline V gene lookup returns CDR1 LGHNA and CDR2 YNLKQL (reference sequence). Trimming removed 2 bases from V and 0 bases from J, with 4 bases in between. CDR3 DNA (partial): TGTGCCAGCAGCCAAAGCATTTCCAACGAAAGATTATTT. Translating it yields CASSQSISNERLF. The full CDR3 is CASSQSISNERLFF.

With respect to this clone: Mouse names are used for the genes. The read comes to an end 1 residue before the CDR3 does, leaving the germline J gene to fill in the end. This rearrangement joins TRBV13-2 to TRBJ2-3; 10 positions match TRBD1. The germline V gene encodes CDR1 NNHNN and CDR2 SYGAGS (reference sequence). The junction had 5 bases not matched to a gene; V was cut back by 1 base and J by 0 bases. The CDR3 is 17 residues long. The CDR3 is CASGDPGQGTSAETLYF. The DNA read from the CDR3 is TGTGCCAGCGGTGATCCGGGACAGGGGACTAGTGCAGAAACGCTGTAT.

Comment on this clone: The genes and germline here are from mouse. The read ends 1 residue before the CDR3 terminus; that terminus is restored from the germline J gene. The chain joins TRBV13-2 to TRBJ1-6, with unresolved D. TRBJ1-6 counts as an open reading frame of uncertain function. The length of the CDR3 is 14 residues. V gave up 0 bases and J gave up 8 bases, with 9 bases separating them. The germline gives CDR1 NNHNN, CDR2 SYGAGS (reference sequence). CDR3 DNA (partial): TGTGCCAGCGGTGATGCATACCGGGATTCGCCCCTCTAC. This codes for CASGDAYRDSPLY. The CDR3 reads in full as CASGDAYRDSPLYF.

This clone occurred a few times. Gene names and germline match the mouse. With the read ending 1 residue before the CDR3 end, the germline J gene is used to fill in that end. This chain connects TRBV2 to TRBJ1-4; tentatively, D is TRBD1 (5 bases). This CDR3 comprises 16 residues. CDR1 and CDR2 from the germline V gene are LGHNA and YSYQKL. The germline V and J ends were trimmed by 0 bases and 4 bases, with 12 bases remaining between them. CDR3 loop: CASSQDGRGFNERLFF. CDR3 bases read: TGTGCCAGCAGCCAAGATGGGCGGGGCTTCAACGAAAGATTATTT. Together with reference TRBV2 and TRBJ1-4, the CDR3 gives the full variable domain: DPKIIQKPKYLVAVTGSEKILICEQYLGHNAMYWYRQSAKKPLEFMFSYSYQKLMDNQTASSRFQPQSSKKNHLDLQITALKPDDSATYFCASSQDGRGFNERLFFGHGTKLSVL.

Concerning this clone itself: Genes and germline come from the mouse. The observed sequence ends 1 residue before the CDR3 terminus, with the missing tail filled in from the germline J gene. Other DNA sequences from this sample encode an identical CDR3 as well. This sequence joins TRBV2 and TRBJ2-7, with D maybe TRBD1 (5 bases). This CDR3 has 13 residues. V was shortened by 0 bases and J by 4 bases, with 7 bases between the two germline ends. Germline V gene sequence: CDR1 LGHNA, CDR2 YSYQKL. CDR3 in amino acids: CASSQEGVYEQYF. CDR3 DNA (partial): TGTGCCAGCAGCCAAGAAGGGGTTTATGAACAGTAC.

As for this clone: The genes are named according to mouse. The read terminates 1 residue ahead of where the CDR3 ends, so the germline J gene completes it. J is TRBJ2-4 and V is TRBV13-2, with D uncertain. Germline CDR1 and CDR2: NNHNN and SYGAGS (reference sequence). The CDR3 extends over 9 amino acids. V lost 5 bases and J 7 bases, leaving 2 bases between the germline ends. CDR3 bases read: TGTGCCAGCGGACACACCTTGTAC. This translates into CASGHTLY. The CDR3, in full, reads CASGHTLYF.

As to this clone: All gene names here are mouse names. The read finishes 1 residue shy of the CDR3 end, and the germline J gene is used to complete it. V is TRBV29 and J is TRBJ1-6, with D tentatively TRBD1 (6 bases). TRBJ1-6 is labeled an ORF, and its function is uncertain. Trimming took 2 bases from V and 2 from J, leaving 7 bases between them. This CDR3 is built from 15 residues. From germline, CDR1 is MSHET and CDR2 SYDVDS. The CDR3 region is CASSLTGPYNSPLYF. The sequenced CDR3 bases are TGTGCTAGCAGTTTAACAGGGCCCTATAATTCGCCCCTCTAC.

As concerns this clone: Gene names and germline refer to mouse. The read stops 1 residue short of the end of the CDR3; the missing end is completed from the germline J gene. The V and J genes are TRBV31 and TRBJ2-7, with TRBD2 identical over 8 bases. After removal of 0 bases from V and 0 bases from J, the junction contained 4 bases not matched to a gene. The CDR3 runs to 15 residues. The germline CDR1 and CDR2 sequences are GKSSPN and SITVG. Incomplete CDR3 DNA: TGTGCCTGGAGTCTCTCCTGGGGGGCCTCCTATGAACAGTAC. Its translation: CAWSLSWGASYEQY. The complete CDR3 sequence is CAWSLSWGASYEQYF.

In regard to this clone: Mouse gene names and germline throughout. The CDR3 goes on 1 residue after the read ends, and that part is filled in from the germline J gene. This chain connects TRBV13-2 to TRBJ2-4; D not resolved. Trimming stripped 5 bases from V and 5 bases from J, with 6 bases between. Germline CDR1 NNHNN, CDR2 SYGAGS (reference sequence). The CDR3 runs 11 residues. CDR3 sequence: CASGGSNTLYF. The part of the CDR3 DNA that was read is TGTGCCAGCGGGGGGTCAAACACCTTGTAC.

Concerning this clone itself: Mouse names are used for the genes. The read ends 1 residue early relative to the CDR3; the germline J gene fills the gap. This CDR3 is also generated by other DNA sequences in the sample. The chain combines TRBV13-2 with TRBJ2-4; TRBD2 agrees at 14 bases. The CDR3 is 15 amino acids. Germline loops: CDR1 NNHNN, CDR2 SYGAGS (reference sequence). The junction had 3 bases not matched to a gene; V was cut back by 3 bases and J by 6 bases. The CDR3 reads CASGGDWGGANTLYF. The sequenced CDR3 bases are TGTGCCAGCGGTGGGGACTGGGGGGGCGCGAACACCTTGTAC.

On this clone itself: Genes and germline are mouse. The read comes to an end 1 residue before the CDR3 does, leaving the germline J gene to fill in the end. The V call is TRBV17, the J call TRBJ2-7, with no clear D. Germline assignment: CDR1 MNHDT and CDR2 YYDKIL. The CDR3 is made up of 12 amino acids. Trimming stripped 0 bases from V and 2 bases from J, with 2 bases between. The CDR3 DNA, read in part, is TGTGCTAGCAGTAGAGACACCTATGAACAGTAC. It codes for CASSRDTYEQY. Given in full, the CDR3 is CASSRDTYEQYF.

As to this clone: Gene labels here are mouse ones. The read ends 1 residue before the CDR3 terminus; that terminus is restored from the germline J gene. The chain carries TRBV4 and TRBJ1-1, with TRBD1 matching over 9 bases. The J segment lost 4 bases and the V segment lost 4 bases, leaving 4 bases of the junction unmatched. CDR3 length: 14 amino acids. The germline gives CDR1 LGHDT, CDR2 YNNKQL (reference sequence). CDR3 DNA, as far as it was read: TGTGCCAGCAGCTCGGGACAGGGCGGCACAGAAGTCTTC. Its protein is CASSSGQGGTEVF. In full, the CDR3 reads CASSSGQGGTEVFF. Supplemented by reference TRBV4 and TRBJ1-1, the full variable domain reads ETAVFQTPNYHVTQVGNEVSFNCKQTLGHDTMYWYKQDSKKLLKIMFSYNNKQLIVNETVPRRFSPQSSDKAHLNLRIKSVEPEDSAVYLCASSSGQGGTEVFFGKGTRLTVV.

Notes on this clone: Gene names follow the mouse nomenclature. The covered CDR3 bases are TGTGCCAGCGGTGATGCAGCTGGGGGGGCGACCTATGCTGAGCAGTTC. Encoded protein: CASGDAAGGATYAEQF. Given in full, the CDR3 is CASGDAAGGATYAEQFF. This chain connects TRBV13-2 to TRBJ2-1, with 10 bases matching TRBD2. From the germline J gene comes the end of the CDR3, since the read stops 1 residue before it. This CDR3 region has 17 residues. V was pared by 0 bases and J by 3 bases, with 6 bases of the junction left unmatched. The germline V gene encodes CDR1 NNHNN and CDR2 SYGAGS (reference sequence).

Concerning this clone: These gene names are mouse names. The sequenced fragment ends 1 residue before the CDR3 boundary, so the rest is inferred from the germline J gene. V and J are TRBV4 and TRBJ2-5; 7 positions agree with TRBD1. The germline gives CDR1 LGHDT, CDR2 YNNKQL (reference sequence). Trimming took 6 bases from V and 10 from J; bases not matched to a gene: 10. This CDR3 is built from 13 residues. The sequenced CDR3 bases are TGTGCCAGCAGTCTACAGGGGAGGAACGCCCAGTAC. It translates to CASSLQGRNAQY. The entire CDR3 reads CASSLQGRNAQYF.

Notes on this clone: Genes and germline come from the mouse. The CDR3 goes on 1 residue after the read ends, and that part is filled in from the germline J gene. The chain is built from TRBV13-2 and TRBJ1-1, with D unresolved. CDR3 length: 14 residues. CDR1 NNHNN and CDR2 SYGAGS come from the germline V gene (reference sequence). The germline V and J ends were trimmed by 0 bases and 4 bases, with 10 bases remaining between them. CDR3 DNA (partial): TGTGCCAGCGGTGATGCGAGGGAAGGCACAGAAGTCTTC. It yields the protein CASGDAREGTEVF. The entire CDR3 protein is CASGDAREGTEVFF.

On this clone: The germline and genes are mouse ones. The read terminates 1 residue ahead of where the CDR3 ends, so the germline J gene completes it. The chain couples TRBV2 to TRBJ2-1; D is unclear. V shed 0 bases and J shed 0 bases, with 6 bases lying between them. CDR3 length equals 15 residues. The germline gives CDR1 LGHNA, CDR2 YSYQKL. The part of the CDR3 DNA that was read is TGTGCCAGCAGCCAAGAGGCTGGTAACTATGCTGAGCAGTTC. This codes for CASSQEAGNYAEQF. The entire CDR3 sequence reads CASSQEAGNYAEQFF.

With regard to this clone: These gene names are mouse names. Read coverage stops 1 residue before the CDR3 terminus; the germline J gene supplies the remainder. The rearrangement links TRBV16 to TRBJ2-4, with D possibly being TRBD1 (6 bases). CDR3 length equals 14 residues. The germline V gene has CDR1 SGHSA and CDR2 FRNQAP. Trimming cost V 4 bases and J 3 bases, with 11 bases left between them. CDR3 protein: CASSSLGTQNTLYF. Partial CDR3 DNA: TGTGCAAGCAGCTCCCTCGGGACACAAAACACCTTGTAC. The whole variable domain, remainder taken from reference TRBV16 and TRBJ2-4, is NAGVIQTPRHKVTGKGQEATLWCEPISGHSAVFWYRQTIVQGLEFLTYFRNQAPIDDSGMPKERFSAQMPNQSHSTLKIQSTQPQDSAVYLCASSSLGTQNTLYFGAGTRLSVL.

Remarks on this clone: Germline and genes: mouse. The sequenced fragment ends 1 residue before the CDR3 boundary, so the rest is inferred from the germline J gene. The chain employs TRBV13-3 and TRBJ2-1; no clear D. Trimming took off 1 base at V and 5 bases at J, with 4 bases between the two ends. Germline V gene sequence: CDR1 NNHDY, CDR2 SYVADS. The length of the CDR3 is 12 residues. The CDR3 reads CASSDTDAEQFF. The sequenced CDR3 bases are TGTGCCAGCAGTGATACAGATGCTGAGCAGTTC.

As concerns this clone: The listed genes are named as in mouse. Coverage ceases 1 residue before the CDR3 finishes, and the germline J gene fills in the end. This chain uses TRBV13-3 with TRBJ2-5; TRBD2 aligns across 12 bases. Trimming took 5 bases from V and 7 from J; bases not matched to a gene: 2. The CDR3 loop spans 13 amino acids. Per the germline V gene, CDR1 is NNHDY and CDR2 is SYVADS. CDR3 in amino acids: CASRTGGANTQYF. The CDR3 bases that were read are TGTGCCAGCAGGACTGGGGGGGCGAACACCCAGTAC.

As to this clone: Any gene name here is a mouse gene name. With the read ending 1 residue before the CDR3 end, the germline J gene is used to fill in that end. The V call is TRBV5, the J call TRBJ2-5; 9 bases line up with TRBD1. This CDR3 has 15 amino acids. V trimming: 2 bases; J trimming: 2 bases; junction bases outside the gene matches: 2. The germline V gene encodes CDR1 LGHNA and CDR2 YNLKQL (reference sequence). The CDR3: CASSQNRGRQDTQYF. The sequenced part of the CDR3 DNA is TGTGCCAGCAGCCAAAACAGGGGGCGCCAAGACACCCAGTAC.

This clone has just a few counts. Any gene name here is a mouse gene name. The read stops 1 residue short of the end of the CDR3; the missing end is completed from the germline J gene. The chain is built from TRBV13-2 and TRBJ2-7, with 10 bases matching TRBD2. The CDR3 loop spans 14 amino acids. The germline V gene has CDR1 NNHNN and CDR2 SYGAGS (reference sequence). V shed 1 base and J 7 bases; nucleotides not matched to a gene: 5. This CDR3 reads CASGDLGGREEQYF. The DNA read from the CDR3 is TGTGCCAGCGGTGATCTGGGGGGGCGCGAGGAACAGTAC.

On this clone: The listed genes are named as in mouse. The CDR3 end lies 1 residue beyond the end of the read and is filled in from the germline J gene. The chain combines TRBV19 with TRBJ2-7; 7 bases are a match to TRBD1. V shed 4 bases, J shed 6 bases, and the junction held 4 bases outside the gene matches. CDR3 length equals 12 residues. The germline gives CDR1 FNHDT, CDR2 SITEND (reference sequence). The chain's CDR3 is CASSLDRVEQYF. The DNA read from the CDR3 is TGTGCCAGCAGTCTCGACAGGGTTGAACAGTAC.

About this clone: Gene names and germline refer to mouse. The CDR3: CASSQGGGNTLYF. Incomplete CDR3 DNA: TGTGCCAGCAGCCAGGGTGGTGGAAATACGCTCTAT. The chain uses TRBV19 and TRBJ1-3, with D possibly being TRBD1 (5 bases). From the germline J gene comes the end of the CDR3, since the read stops 1 residue before it. Germline CDR1 and CDR2: FNHDT and SITEND (reference sequence). There are 13 residues in the CDR3. V shed 5 bases and J shed 3 bases, with 9 bases lying between them.

In the case of this clone: Here the gene names and germline are mouse. The read halts 1 residue ahead of the CDR3 end, with the missing end drawn from the germline J gene. This chain joins TRBV1 and TRBJ2-5; D possibly uses TRBD1 or TRBD2 (5 bases each). The CDR3 is 15 residues long. Trimming removed 0 bases at V and 0 bases at J, with 7 bases between. CDR1 and CDR2 from the germline V gene are NSQYPW and LRSPGD (reference sequence). The covered CDR3 bases are TGCACCTGCAGTGCAGAGTGGGACAACCAAGACACCCAGTAC. This sequence encodes CTCSAEWDNQDTQY. The complete CDR3 protein is CTCSAEWDNQDTQYF.